These 18 T cell receptor beta chains came from one sample sequenced in a study of cytomegalovirus exposure and HLA in healthy donors. The method was immunoSEQ multiplex PCR; TCRdb's version includes in-frame clones alone and lacks a portion of them. There are tens of thousands of clones in the sample; 95% to 97% occur only once, and around 1.6% lies in the top ten. Source material: PBMCs. The receptors stem from a man between 18 and 35 years old in good health and CMV-seropositive.

The V call is TRBV10-3, the J call TRBJ2-6; 10 bases align to TRBD1. The CDR3 has 14 residues. The V gene's germline CDR1 is ENHRY and CDR2 SYGVKD. V lost 6 bases and J lost 6; bases outside the gene matches: 2. For the CDR3, the DNA is TGTGCCATCAGCGGACAGGGGGAGGCCAACGTCCTGACTTTC. Amino acid sequence: CAISGQGEANVLTF.

The chain recombines TRBV9 with TRBJ2-6; perhaps TRBD1 as D (6 bases). The germline V gene encodes CDR1 SGDLS and CDR2 YYNGEE. This CDR3 has 18 residues. V was trimmed by 0 bases and J by 0 bases, leaving 13 bases between them. CDR3 sequence reads: CASSVAGTGSSGANVLTF. The DNA of the CDR3 is TGTGCCAGCAGCGTAGCTGGAACAGGGAGCTCTGGGGCCAACGTCCTGACTTTC.

The chain recombines TRBV29-1 with TRBJ1-1, with D unclear. V was clipped by 6 bases and J by 1 base, with 15 bases between them. This CDR3 is 14 amino acids long. Germline V gene sequence: CDR1 SQVTM, CDR2 ANQGSEA. CDR3 residues: CSVPQRAENTEAFF. In DNA, the CDR3 is TGCAGCGTCCCCCAACGAGCTGAGAACACTGAAGCTTTCTTT. The entire variable domain, with the rest obtained from reference TRBV29-1 and TRBJ1-1, is as follows: SAVISQKPSRDICQRGTSLTIQCQVDSQVTMMFWYRQQPGQSLTLIATANQGSEATYESGFVIDKFPISRPNLTFSTLTVSNMSPEDSSIYLCSVPQRAENTEAFFGQGTRLTVV.

The genes are TRBV18 and TRBJ2-6; the match to TRBD1 covers 9 bases. CDR1 KGHSH and CDR2 LQKENI come from the germline V gene. After removal of 3 bases from V and 2 bases from J, the junction contained 5 bases not matched to a gene. The CDR3 is 17 amino acids. CDR3 coding DNA: TGTGCCAGCTCACCCGGGACAGGGCTAACTGGGGCCAACGTCCTGACTTTC. Its protein product is CASSPGTGLTGANVLTF.

Concerning this clone itself: At one of its ends the junction is not consistent with the germline gene, which may arise from a read error. The chain uses TRBV7-9 and TRBJ2-5; TRBD2 agrees at 7 bases. Germline V lookup: CDR1 SEHNR, CDR2 FQNEAQ (reference sequence). The CDR3 contains 12 residues. Written as DNA, the CDR3 is TGCGCCGAGGCGGGAGCGCAAGAGACCCAGTACTTC. It codes for CAEAGAQETQYF.

The rearrangement uses TRBV28 and TRBJ2-3; 12 bases are shared with TRBD2. The CDR3 covers 16 residues. J was trimmed by 4 bases and V by 4 bases; bases with no gene match: 6. In germline, CDR1 is MDHEN, CDR2 SYDVKM. The CDR3: CASSSLAGGTADTQYF. In DNA form, the CDR3 reads TGTGCCAGCAGTTCTCTAGCGGGAGGGACAGCAGATACGCAGTATTTT. Looking up the rest from reference TRBV28 and TRBJ2-3 gives the full variable domain: DVKVTQSSRYLVKRTGEKVFLECVQDMDHENMFWYRQDPGLGLRLIYFSYDVKMKEKGDIPEGYSVSREKKERFSLILESASTNQTSMYLCASSSLAGGTADTQYFGPGTRLTVL.

The chain has TRBV11-3 and TRBJ2-2; D is possibly TRBD2 (5 bases). There are 15 residues in the CDR3. The ends were cut back, 3 bases at V and 4 bases at J, with 12 bases in the middle. Per the germline V gene, CDR1 is SGHNT and CDR2 is YENEEA. Here the CDR3 reads CASSFYHAGTGELFF. Here the CDR3 DNA reads TGTGCCAGCAGCTTTTATCACGCGGGCACCGGGGAGCTGTTTTTT.

J is TRBJ2-3 and V is TRBV9; 7 nucleotides match TRBD1. The CDR3 totals 15 residues. CDR1 and CDR2 (germline): SGDLS, YYNGEE. After removal of 0 bases from V and 7 bases from J, the junction contained 8 bases not matched to a gene. CDR3 bases: TGTGCCAGCAGCGTAGCTGAGGGGGCTGGAAATACGCAGTATTTT. Its protein product is CASSVAEGAGNTQYF.

The chain combines TRBV5-6 with TRBJ2-1; TRBD1 aligns across 9 bases. Per the germline V gene, CDR1 is SGHDT and CDR2 is YYEEEE. The CDR3 is made up of 15 amino acids. The V segment lost 4 bases and the J segment 4 bases; nucleotides outside the gene matches: 6. CDR3 residues: CASSRPDRGYNEQFF. Written as DNA, the CDR3 is TGTGCCAGCAGCCGACCAGACAGGGGGTACAATGAGCAGTTCTTC.

The rearrangement uses TRBV28 and TRBJ2-7, with D tentatively TRBD1 (5 bases). Trimming took 6 bases from V and 2 from J, leaving 14 bases between them. The germline gives CDR1 MDHEN, CDR2 SYDVKM. The CDR3 loop spans 14 amino acids. CDR3 amino acids: CASSRQGGPYEQYF. CDR3 coding DNA: TGTGCCAGCAGCCGCCAGGGTGGTCCCTACGAGCAGTACTTC.

This chain connects TRBV4-2 to TRBJ2-3; TRBD2 matches 8 bases. Per the germline V gene, CDR1 is LGHNA and CDR2 is YNFKEQ. The V gene end was trimmed by 6 bases and the J gene end by 5 bases; junction bases not matched to a gene: 7. The CDR3 covers 14 residues. CDR3 bases: TGTGCCAGCAGGCACCGGGAGGGCCAAGATACGCAGTATTTT. Protein: CASRHREGQDTQYF.

The CDR3 region is CASSETRRRGGGSDTQYF. The CDR3 bases are TGTGCCAGCAGTGAAACTCGCCGGAGAGGGGGGGGGTCAGATACGCAGTATTTT. V and J are TRBV6-1 and TRBJ2-3; TRBD2 is a possible D gene (7 bases). With 2 bases removed from V and 4 bases from J, the gap between germline ends came to 22 bases. The CDR3 runs to 18 residues. CDR1 MNHNS and CDR2 SASEGT come from the germline V gene.

The chain links TRBV13 to TRBJ2-3; possible D gene TRBD2, 5 bases. V was clipped by 4 bases and J by 5 bases, with 16 bases between them. This CDR3 region has 15 residues. Germline CDR1 PRHDT, CDR2 FYEKMQ (reference sequence). CDR3: CASSSRTRSVDTQYF. The CDR3 nucleotides are TGTGCCAGCAGCTCCAGGACTCGTTCGGTAGATACGCAGTATTTT.

J is TRBJ1-5 and V is TRBV5-4, with D perhaps TRBD1 (5 bases). V dropped 1 base and J dropped 3 bases, with 11 bases sitting between them. The CDR3 contains 15 residues. Looked up from germline, CDR1 is SGHNT and CDR2 is YYREEE (reference sequence). The CDR3 spells CASSLYPGSNQPQHF. The CDR3 nucleotides are TGTGCCAGCAGCTTGTATCCAGGGTCCAATCAGCCCCAGCATTTT.

V gene TRBV18 combines with J gene TRBJ2-5; 8 bases align to TRBD1. V lost 5 bases and J lost 3; bases outside the gene matches: 5. Germline V CDR1 and CDR2: KGHSH, LQKENI. CDR3 length: 14 amino acids. CDR3 sequence: CASSVGQGEETQYF. The CDR3 bases are TGTGCCAGCTCAGTCGGACAGGGCGAAGAGACCCAGTACTTC.

This clone was recorded once. This sequence joins TRBV7-2 and TRBJ2-1, with D perhaps TRBD2 (7 bases). The CDR3 has 15 amino acids. The germline V gene has CDR1 SGHTA and CDR2 FQGNSA. Trimming cost V 5 bases and J 5 bases, with 16 bases left between them. This chain's CDR3 is CASSPGVAGHNEQFF. The CDR3 bases are TGTGCCAGCAGCCCAGGGGTAGCGGGCCACAATGAGCAGTTCTTC.

The rearrangement links TRBV4-1 to TRBJ2-7, with D perhaps TRBD1 (6 bases). CDR1 is MGHRA, CDR2 YSYEKL, per germline. The V gene lost 2 bases and the J gene lost 6 bases, with 14 bases spanning the gap. This CDR3 has 14 amino acids. DNA of the CDR3: TGCGCCAGCAGCCAAAGGACAGCCTTGTCCGAGCAGTACTTC. It yields the protein CASSQRTALSEQYF.

This chain links TRBV4-2 with TRBJ2-3, with 8 nucleotides matching TRBD1. Germline loops: CDR1 LGHNA, CDR2 YNFKEQ. V gave up 0 bases and J gave up 6 bases; unmatched junction bases: 8. The CDR3 contains 16 residues. CDR3: CASSQDLVQGVDTQYF. The DNA for the CDR3 is TGTGCCAGCAGCCAAGATCTCGTACAGGGGGTGGATACGCAGTATTTT.